The clone carrying this T cell receptor (beta chain) was seen repeatedly, ten times or more. Antigen unknown. Not a single patient had been given any form of treatment at any point before undergoing thyroid surgery. This specimen comes from a study of metastatic and nonmetastatic thyroid tumors. About the research overall: Repertoires of blood and of tissue (tumor or nodule) from malignant and benign thyroid patients were compared. Notes on the study in general: Patients with malignant thyroid tumors reportedly had significantly higher TCR beta diversity than those with benign nodules, in blood and tumor.

As originally analysed: Across clinicopathological groups, CDR3 differences served as the basis for building a distant-metastasis classifier for papillary thyroid cancer. TCRdb used MiXCR to call clones anew from the PCR reads. None of the V and J calls come from the authors' own analysis; TCRdb made them. This table has about 92,000 clones, just under 15% appearing once. V lost 3 bases and J lost 8; bases outside the gene matches: 7. Germline V gene sequence: CDR1 SGDLS, CDR2 YYNGEE. The CDR3 is 14 residues long. The sequence came from a female donor with papillary thyroid cancer or a benign thyroid nodule (not recorded which). Some clones in this sample may be carry-over from other donors' samples. The specimen was blood. The V and J genes are TRBV9 and TRBJ2-1, with TRBD1 matching 8 bases. The CDR3 nucleotides read TGTGCCAGCAGCGCCTCGACAGGGGACGATGAGCAGTTCTTC. Translating gives CASSASTGDDEQFF.